This T cell receptor (beta chain) was obtained from a study of CD8 T cells in Susac syndrome. This clonotype has a single count. The V and J ends lost 2 bases and 1 base, in that order; junction bases with no gene match: 4. Germline V CDR1 and CDR2: MNHNS, SASEGT. The CDR3 runs 15 residues. TCR beta sequences were obtained from blood CD8+ and CD4+ T cells. The controls, all healthy donors, were matched for age and sex. Random hexamers were used to reverse transcribe an amount of about 0.45 to 1 ug RNA. Using its own MiXCR run on the immunoSEQ multiplex PCR reads, TCRdb lists one record per CDR3 protein. Of about 160,000 distinct CDR3 sequences in the sample, approximately 90% are singletons; the top ten hold around 0.087%.

Sequenced: CD4+ T cells from PBMCs. This TCR was sampled from a human donor in good health. This sequence joins TRBV6-1 and TRBJ2-5; 7 positions agree with TRBD1. In DNA, the CDR3 is TGTGCCAGCAGTGAACCGGGACAGAGCCAAGAGACCCAGTACTTC. Amino acid sequence: CASSEPGQSQETQYF.